These T cell receptor beta chains were read from a single sample in a study of blood T cell repertoires in COVID-19. Clones were read by immunoSEQ multiplex PCR, and TCRdb kept only the in-frame ones, dropping some. The sample has approximately 240,000 clones; over 75% are singletons. Sequencing input: peripheral blood. The receptors here all came from a woman aged 40-49 years who had recovered from COVID-19. Both conserved end residues are part of each CDR3. The order of the fields is clone size, J gene, CDR3 length, D gene, V gene, CDR3 protein, CDR3 DNA. D genes are given only for firm matches. Clone size, where shown, is once, few, many, or a class for clones that have expanded.

- TRBJ1-2 15 - TRBV19 CASSMVSEINYGYTF TGTGCCAGTAGTATGGTTTCGGAGATTAACTATGGCTACACCTTC
- TRBJ2-1 15 - TRBV2 CASSERQAPYNEQFF TGTGCCAGCAGTGAACGGCAGGCCCCCTACAATGAGCAGTTCTTC
- TRBJ2-7 15 TRBD1 TRBV11-3 CASSLGRTGVHEQYF TGTGCCAGCAGCTTAGGACGGACAGGGGTACACGAGCAGTACTTC
few TRBJ1-6 15 - TRBV6-5 CASTPDTHGAGSLHF TGTGCCAGCACCCCCGACACCCATGGTGCGGGATCCCTCCACTTT
- TRBJ2-5 15 - TRBV5-8 CASSLALGAKETQYF TGTGCCAGCAGCTTGGCCTTAGGGGCAAAAGAGACCCAGTACTTC
- TRBJ1-5 15 - TRBV6-5 CASSYNSHSNQPQHF TGTGCCAGCAGTTACAACAGCCATAGCAATCAGCCCCAGCATTTT
- TRBJ2-3 17 TRBD2 TRBV4-2 CASSHGRLAASTDTQYF TGTGCCAGCAGCCACGGTAGGCTAGCGGCTAGCACAGATACGCAGTATTTT
- TRBJ1-2 15 - TRBV11-3 CASSPPRELGYGYTF TGTGCCAGCAGCCCACCCAGGGAACTTGGGTATGGCTACACCTTC
few TRBJ2-1 15 - TRBV7-9 CASSFAAGAYNEQFF TGTGCCAGCAGCTTTGCGGCGGGGGCGTACAATGAGCAGTTCTTC
- TRBJ1-3 14 - TRBV10-3 CAIGESGDGNTIYF TGTGCCATCGGGGAGTCAGGGGATGGAAACACCATATATTTT
- TRBJ2-5 18 - TRBV7-2 CASSPFGLDRQGWETQYF TGTGCCAGCAGCCCTTTTGGACTCGACAGGCAAGGGTGGGAGACCCAGTACTTC
- TRBJ2-7 15 TRBD1 TRBV27 CASRGLGTGAREQYF TGTGCCAGCAGGGGCCTCGGGACAGGGGCGCGTGAGCAGTACTTC
- TRBJ1-5 20 TRBD1 TRBV5-8 CASSLVVGTGARWGNQPQHF TGTGCCAGCAGCTTGGTGGTAGGGACAGGGGCTCGGTGGGGCAATCAGCCCCAGCATTTT
- TRBJ2-3 15 - TRBV6-1 CASSERGAVLDTQYF TGTGCCAGCAGTGAACGGGGGGCGGTTTTGGATACGCAGTATTTT
- TRBJ2-7 17 - TRBV19 CASSISLSRTRRYEQYF TGTGCCAGTAGTATATCCCTAAGTAGGACTCGCCGATACGAGCAGTACTTC
many TRBJ1-5 14 TRBD1 TRBV11-2 CASSLGTGDQPQHF TGTGCCAGCAGCTTAGGGACAGGGGATCAGCCCCAGCATTTT
- TRBJ2-7 15 TRBD2 TRBV19 CASSIQAGGINEQYF TGTGCCAGTAGTATCCAAGCGGGGGGGATAAACGAGCAGTACTTC
once TRBJ1-2 12 - TRBV19 CASSMQGKDYTF TGTGCCAGTAGCATGCAGGGGAAAGACTACACCTTC
- TRBJ1-5 13 TRBD1 TRBV6-5 CASRRDRHQPQHF TGTGCCAGCAGAAGGGACAGACATCAGCCCCAGCATTTT
- TRBJ2-5 16 TRBD2 TRBV12-5 CASGLGGTSGSKTQYF TGTGCTAGTGGTTTGGGAGGGACTAGCGGCTCGAAGACCCAGTACTTC
- TRBJ2-7 15 TRBD2 TRBV27 CASSPQAGVSYEQYF TGTGCCAGCAGCCCCCAAGCGGGAGTGTCCTACGAGCAGTACTTC
few TRBJ1-4 11 - TRBV27 CASSQGEKLFF TGTGCCAGCAGCCAGGGAGAAAAACTGTTTTTT
- TRBJ2-1 15 TRBD2 TRBV6-5 CASRPLAGLYNEQFF TGTGCCAGCAGACCATTAGCGGGATTATACAATGAGCAGTTCTTC
- TRBJ2-1 12 TRBD1 TRBV7-2 CAIRTGYNEQFF TGTGCTATCAGGACAGGGTACAATGAGCAGTTCTTC